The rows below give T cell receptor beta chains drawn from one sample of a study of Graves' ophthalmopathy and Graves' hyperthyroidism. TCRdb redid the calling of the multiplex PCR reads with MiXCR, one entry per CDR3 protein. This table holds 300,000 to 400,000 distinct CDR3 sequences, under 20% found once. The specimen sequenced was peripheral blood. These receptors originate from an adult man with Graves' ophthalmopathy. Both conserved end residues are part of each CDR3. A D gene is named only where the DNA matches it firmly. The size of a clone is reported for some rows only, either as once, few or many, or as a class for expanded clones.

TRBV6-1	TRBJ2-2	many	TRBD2	TGTGCCAGCAGACTAGCGGGAGGGCCAATACTCCCCGGGGAGCTGTTTTTT	CASRLAGGPILPGELFF
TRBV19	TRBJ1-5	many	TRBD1	TGTGCCAGTAGGAACATGGGACAGCAGAATCAGCCCCAGCATTTT	CASRNMGQQNQPQHF
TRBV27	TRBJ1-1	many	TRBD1	TGTGCCAGCAGTTCAAACCGGGACAGGGTCGGCACTGAAGCTTTCTTT	CASSSNRDRVGTEAFF
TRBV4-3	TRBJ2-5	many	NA	TGCGCCAGCAGCCAAGATCGGGACCCCCAAGAGACCCAGTACTTC	CASSQDRDPQETQYF
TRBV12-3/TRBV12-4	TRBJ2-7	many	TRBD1	TGTGCCACCTCCCAACCGGGGCAGGGGGCTTACGAGCAGTACTTC	CATSQPGQGAYEQYF
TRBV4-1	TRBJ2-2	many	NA	TGCGCCAGCACCCCGGGCCTGTCGAACACCGGGGAGCTGTTTTTT	CASTPGLSNTGELFF
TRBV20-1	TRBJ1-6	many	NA	TGCAGTGCTAGAGCCGGGACGAAGGATTCACCCCTCCACTTT	CSARAGTKDSPLHF
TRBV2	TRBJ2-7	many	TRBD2	TGTGCCAGCATCAGGGACTACGAAGCCTACGAGCAGTACTTC	CASIRDYEAYEQYF
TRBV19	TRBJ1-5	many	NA	TGTGCCTCATCGATACCGGCCTTACCAAGTGAACAGCCCCAGCATTTT	CASSIPALPSEQPQHF
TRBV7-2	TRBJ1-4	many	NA	TGTGCCAGCAGCTTGGGAGGCGGTGAAAAACTGTTTTTT	CASSLGGGEKLFF
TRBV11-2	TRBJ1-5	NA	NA	TGTGCCAGCAGCTTAGAAGTACATAGCAATCAGCCCCAGCATTTT	CASSLEVHSNQPQHF
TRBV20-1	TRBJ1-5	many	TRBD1	TGCAGTGCTGGATTACAGGGGGCGCGGGGCAATCAGCCCCAGCATTTT	CSAGLQGARGNQPQHF
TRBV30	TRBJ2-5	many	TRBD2	TGTGCCTGGGACGGGGGGGGGTTCTTAACGACCCAGTACTTC	CAWDGGGFLTTQYF
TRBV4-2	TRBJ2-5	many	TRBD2	TGTGCCAGCAGCCAAGTCCTAAGACTAGCGGGAGAGGAGACCCAGTACTTC	CASSQVLRLAGEETQYF
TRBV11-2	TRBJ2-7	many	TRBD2	TGTGCCAGCAGCTCCCTGGGACTAGCGGGAGTCCACGAGCAGTACTTC	CASSSLGLAGVHEQYF
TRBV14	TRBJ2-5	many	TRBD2	TGTGCCAGCAGCCAAGTATGGTCCTCAGCTAGCGGGATGGAGACCCAGTACTTC	CASSQVWSSASGMETQYF
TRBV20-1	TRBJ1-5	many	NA	TGCAGTGCTAGAGGTCCGGGTGCCTATAGCAATCAGCCCCAGCATTTT	CSARGPGAYSNQPQHF
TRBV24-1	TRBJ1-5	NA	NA	TGTGCCACCAGTGATTTGCCCGGGCAGCCCCAGCATTTT	CATSDLPGQPQHF
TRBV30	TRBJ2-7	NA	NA	TGTGCCTGGAGTGTACTAAGATTGAGGGAGCAGTACTTC	CAWSVLRLREQYF
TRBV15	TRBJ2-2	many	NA	TGTGCCACCAGCAGGGTGTGGGGTACGGGCTATCAGAACACCGGGGAGCTGTTTTTT	CATSRVWGTGYQNTGELFF
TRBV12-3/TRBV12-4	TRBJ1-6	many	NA	TGTGCCAGCAGTTTGGGTAGCTCACCCCTCCACTTT	CASSLGSSPLHF
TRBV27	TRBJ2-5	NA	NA	TGTGCCAGCAGTTCCTCTCTAGGGGGGGAGACCCAGTACTTC	CASSSSLGGETQYF
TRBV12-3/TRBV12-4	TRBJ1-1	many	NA	TGTGCCAGCAGTGTTAGTCCGGGACAAAACACTGAAGCTTTCTTT	CASSVSPGQNTEAFF
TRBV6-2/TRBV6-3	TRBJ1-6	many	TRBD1	TGTGCCAGCAGTTACGGACAAGGACAGGGGGCCACCTTGGGGCTCCGCTTT	CASSYGQGQGATLGLRF
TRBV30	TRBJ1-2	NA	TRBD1	TGTGCCTGGAGAACGGACAGGCAGAACTATGGCTACACCTTC	CAWRTDRQNYGYTF
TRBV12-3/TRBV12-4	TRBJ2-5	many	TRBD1	TGTGCCAGCAGTTTTGGGACAGGGAAAGAGACCCAGTACTTC	CASSFGTGKETQYF
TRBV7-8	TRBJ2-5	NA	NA	NA	CASSFYICSAAGVGQETQYF
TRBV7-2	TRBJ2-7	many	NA	TGTGCCAGCAGCTTAGCCCCCGGGACGGACTACGAGCAGTACTTC	CASSLAPGTDYEQYF
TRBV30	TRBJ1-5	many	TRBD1	TGTGCCTGGAGTCGACAGGGCTTTCAGCCCCAGCATTTT	CAWSRQGFQPQHF
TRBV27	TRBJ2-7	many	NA	TGTGCCAGCAGTCCACAGGATTTTTCCTACGAGCAGTACTTC	CASSPQDFSYEQYF
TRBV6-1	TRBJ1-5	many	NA	TGTGCCAGCAGTCGGGACGGGGGGAATTATCAGCCCCAGCATTTT	CASSRDGGNYQPQHF
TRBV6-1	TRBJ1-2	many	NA	TGTGCCAGCAGTGATCTACCCAACGGCGGCTACACCTTC	CASSDLPNGGYTF
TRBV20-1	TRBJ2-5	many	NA	TGCAGTGCCCGACACGGGGAGACCCAGTACTTC	CSARHGETQYF
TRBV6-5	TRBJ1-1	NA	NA	TGTGCCAGCAGTTACGAGCGGGCGCGGACTGAAGCTTTCTTT	CASSYERARTEAFF
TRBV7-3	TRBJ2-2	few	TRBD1	TGTGCCAGCAGCACTGGGACAGGGGTGGTCTCCGGGGAGCTGTTTTTT	CASSTGTGVVSGELFF
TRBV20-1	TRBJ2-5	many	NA	TGCAGTTCCAACCGGGCGGATTTACCACAAGAGACCCAGTACTTC	CSSNRADLPQETQYF
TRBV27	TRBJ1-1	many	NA	TGTGCCAGCAGTCCCTGGGCAGGGGTGACTGAAGCTTTCTTT	CASSPWAGVTEAFF
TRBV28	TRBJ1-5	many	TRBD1	TGTGCCAGCAGTACGCGACAGGGGAGGGGAAGAGGCAATCAGCCCCAGCATTTT	CASSTRQGRGRGNQPQHF
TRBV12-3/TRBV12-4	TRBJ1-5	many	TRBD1	TGTGCCAGCAGTTTCGGCCCGGGACAGGGGGGAAATCAGCCCCAGCATTTT	CASSFGPGQGGNQPQHF
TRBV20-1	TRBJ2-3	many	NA	TGCAGTGCTAGGGCCGCCCGGAGCGCAGTGGGCGGAGATACGCAGTATTTT	CSARAARSAVGGDTQYF
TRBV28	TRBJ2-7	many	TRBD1	TGTGCCAGCAGTATACAGGGGCGCGAGCAGTACTTC	CASSIQGREQYF